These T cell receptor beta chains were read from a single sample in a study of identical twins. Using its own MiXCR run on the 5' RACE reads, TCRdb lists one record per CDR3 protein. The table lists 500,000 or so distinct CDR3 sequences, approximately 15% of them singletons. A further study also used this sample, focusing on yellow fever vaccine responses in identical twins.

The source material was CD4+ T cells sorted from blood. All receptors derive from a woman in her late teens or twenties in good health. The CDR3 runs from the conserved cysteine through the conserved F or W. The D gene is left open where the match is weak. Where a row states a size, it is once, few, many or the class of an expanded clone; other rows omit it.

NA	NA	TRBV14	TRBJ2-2	TGTGCCAGCAGAAAGGGATTCGCCGGGGAGCTGTTTTTT	CASRKGFAGELFF
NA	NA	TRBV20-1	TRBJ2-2	TGCAGTGCTCCATTGGGGACCAACACCGGGGAGCTGTTTTTT	CSAPLGTNTGELFF
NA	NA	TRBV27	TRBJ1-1	TGTGCCAGCAGTTTCGGAGGGGACACTGAAGCTTTCTTT	CASSFGGDTEAFF
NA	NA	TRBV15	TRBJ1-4	TGTGCCACCAGCAGAGAGGCTTACAATGAAAAACTGTTTTTT	CATSREAYNEKLFF
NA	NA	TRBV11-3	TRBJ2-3	TGTGCCAGCAGAAACAGCCTTAGCACAGATACGCAGTATTTT	CASRNSLSTDTQYF
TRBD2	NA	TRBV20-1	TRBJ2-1	TGCAGTGCTAGAGCTAGCGGGGAATACAATGAGCAGTTCTTC	CSARASGEYNEQFF
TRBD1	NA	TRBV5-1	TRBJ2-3	TGCGCCAGCAGCCCCGGGACAGGGACTAGCACAGATACGCAGTATTTT	CASSPGTGTSTDTQYF
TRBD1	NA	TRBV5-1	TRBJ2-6	TGCGCCAGCAGCTTGGTAAGGGACAGGGTCCCTTCTGGGGCCAACGTCCTGACTTTC	CASSLVRDRVPSGANVLTF
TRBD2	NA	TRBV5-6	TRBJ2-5	TGTGCCAGCAGCGAATTAGCGGGAGGGGACCAAGAGACCCAGTACTTC	CASSELAGGDQETQYF
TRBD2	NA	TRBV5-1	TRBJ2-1	TGCGCCAGCAGCTGGTTAGGACTAGCGGGAGAAGAGCAGTTCTTC	CASSWLGLAGEEQFF
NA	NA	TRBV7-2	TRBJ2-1	TGTGCCAGCAGCTTAGATCTGCGTGAGCAGTTCTTC	CASSLDLREQFF
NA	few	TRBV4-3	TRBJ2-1	TGCGCCAGCAGCCAATCTGGTGTTGCGGTGGGTGAGCAGTTCTTC	CASSQSGVAVGEQFF
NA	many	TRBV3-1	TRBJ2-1	TGTGCCAGCAGCCTGTCGGGGGCCACTGACAATGAGCAGTTCTTC	CASSLSGATDNEQFF
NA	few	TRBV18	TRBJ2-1	TGTGCCAGCTCACCACGGGGGGCCGAGCAGTTCTTC	CASSPRGAEQFF
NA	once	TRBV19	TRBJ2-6	TGTGCCAGTAGTATTCCAGGGAGGCCTGGGGCCAACGTCCTGACTTTC	CASSIPGRPGANVLTF
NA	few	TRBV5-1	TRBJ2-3	TGCGCCAGCAGCTTGGATTGGGCGACAGATACGCAGTATTTT	CASSLDWATDTQYF
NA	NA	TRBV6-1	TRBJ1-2	TGTGCCAGCCGCGGCCAGAAGGGGTATGGCTACACCTTC	CASRGQKGYGYTF
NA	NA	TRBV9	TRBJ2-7	TGTGCCAGCAGCACACAATCAGACGGCTACGAGCAGTACTTC	CASSTQSDGYEQYF
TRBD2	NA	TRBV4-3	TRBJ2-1	TGCGCCAGCAGCCAAGTTCTGGGACTAGCGGCTAGCTCCTACAATGAGCAGTTCTTC	CASSQVLGLAASSYNEQFF
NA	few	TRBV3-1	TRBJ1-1	TGTGCCAGCAGCCAAGGAGTGGGGTTGAACACTGAAGCTTTCTTT	CASSQGVGLNTEAFF
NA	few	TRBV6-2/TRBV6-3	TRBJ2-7	TGTGCCAGCAGTTACTCGCGAATTGGGGTGTGGGCGCGGGACCGATCCTACGAGCAGTACTTC	CASSYSRIGVWARDRSYEQYF
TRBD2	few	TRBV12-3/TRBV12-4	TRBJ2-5	TGTGCCAGCAGCCCTGGTCGGGGGGTAGAGACCCAGTACTTC	CASSPGRGVETQYF
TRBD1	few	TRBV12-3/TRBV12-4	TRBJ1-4	TGTGCCAGCAGTGACCGGGACAGGGGGTTTAAACTGTTTTTT	CASSDRDRGFKLFF
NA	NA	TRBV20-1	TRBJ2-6	TGCTGTGCTAGATATGGCCGGACCGGGGCCAACGTCCTGACTTTC	CCARYGRTGANVLTF
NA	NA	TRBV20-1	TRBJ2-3	TGCAGTGCTTTCCGCACAGATACGCAGTATTTT	CSAFRTDTQYF
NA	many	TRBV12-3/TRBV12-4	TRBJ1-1	TGTGCCAGCAGTTCCGACAGTTATGCTGAAGCTTTCTTT	CASSSDSYAEAFF
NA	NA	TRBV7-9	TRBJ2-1	TGTGCCAGCAGCTGGGATGTCGCCAATGAGCAGTTCTTC	CASSWDVANEQFF
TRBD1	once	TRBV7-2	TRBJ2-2	TGTGCCAGCAGCACTCGACAGGGGGCGACCGGGGAGCTGTTTTTT	CASSTRQGATGELFF
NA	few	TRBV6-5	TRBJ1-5	TGTGCCAGCAGTTATGGGGGGGCCCCCAATCAGCCCCAGCATTTT	CASSYGGAPNQPQHF
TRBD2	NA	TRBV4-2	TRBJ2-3	TGTGCCAGCAGCCCGGGACTAGCGGATCCTAGCACAGATACGCAGTATTTT	CASSPGLADPSTDTQYF
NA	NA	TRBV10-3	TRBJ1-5	TGTGCCATCAGTGCCGGGGGGCAGGGGAGCCGTCAGCCCCAGCATTTT	CAISAGGQGSRQPQHF
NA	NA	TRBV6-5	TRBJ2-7	TGTGCCAGCAGTAAAGGGCCTTTCCAGTACTTC	CASSKGPFQYF
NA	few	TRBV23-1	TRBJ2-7	TGCGCCAGCGACCCAGACTTCTACGAGCAGTACTTC	CASDPDFYEQYF
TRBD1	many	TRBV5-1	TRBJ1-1	TGCGCCAGCAGCTCAGGGGGAGGCACTGAAGCTTTCTTT	CASSSGGGTEAFF
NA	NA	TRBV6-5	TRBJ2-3	TGTGCCAGCAGCTCGACCGGCTACGCGCAGTATTTT	CASSSTGYAQYF
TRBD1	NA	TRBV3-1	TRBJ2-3	TGTGCCAGCAGCCTTCTAATCAGGGGGAGCACAGATACGCAGTATTTT	CASSLLIRGSTDTQYF
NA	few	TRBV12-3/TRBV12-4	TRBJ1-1	TGTGCCAGCACTACTCGGGGGACGGTCGCTGAAGCTTTCTTT	CASTTRGTVAEAFF
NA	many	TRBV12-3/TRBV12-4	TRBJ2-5	TGCGCCAGCAGCCCGAAAGAGACCCAGTACTTC	CASSPKETQYF
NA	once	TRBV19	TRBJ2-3	TGTGCCAGTAGGGGACCGGGACCAGTCACAGATACGCAGTATTTT	CASRGPGPVTDTQYF
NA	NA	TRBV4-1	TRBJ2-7	TGCGCCAGCAGCCAAGAGCCCCTCCAGCGACTAAGCGAGTACGAGCAGTACTTC	CASSQEPLQRLSEYEQYF
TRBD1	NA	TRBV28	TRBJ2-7	TGTGCCAGCGCCCTTGTGGGTTCAGGGGGCTTACACGAGCAGTACTTC	CASALVGSGGLHEQYF
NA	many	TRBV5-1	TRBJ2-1	TGCGCCAGCAGCTTGGTGGCTTCGAGCTCCTACAATGAGCAGTTCTTC	CASSLVASSSYNEQFF
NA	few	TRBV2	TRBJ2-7	TGTGCCAGCTTTACAGGGTACGACGAGCAGTACTTC	CASFTGYDEQYF
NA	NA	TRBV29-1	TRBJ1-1	TGCAGCGTTGCCTACATGGAGGGGAGCGAAGCTTTCTTT	CSVAYMEGSEAFF
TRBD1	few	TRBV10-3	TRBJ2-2	TGTGCCATTGCCGGGACAGCTAACACCGGGGAGCTGTTTTTT	CAIAGTANTGELFF
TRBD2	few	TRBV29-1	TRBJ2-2	TGCAGCGTTGGAGGCTTTTCGGGCCTAGCGGGGGGCACCGGGGAGCTGTTTTTT	CSVGGFSGLAGGTGELFF